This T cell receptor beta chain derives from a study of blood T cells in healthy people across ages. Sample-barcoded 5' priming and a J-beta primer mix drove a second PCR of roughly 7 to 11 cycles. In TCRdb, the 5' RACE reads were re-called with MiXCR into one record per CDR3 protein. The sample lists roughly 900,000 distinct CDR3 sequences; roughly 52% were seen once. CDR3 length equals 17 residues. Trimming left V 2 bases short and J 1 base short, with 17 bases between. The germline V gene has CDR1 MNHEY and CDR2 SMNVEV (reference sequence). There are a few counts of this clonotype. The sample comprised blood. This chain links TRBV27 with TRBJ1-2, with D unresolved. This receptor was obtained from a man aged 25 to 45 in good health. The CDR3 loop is CASSLGLMRAINYGYTF. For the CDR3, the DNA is TGTGCCAGCAGTTTAGGCTTAATGAGGGCGATTAACTATGGCTACACCTTC.